The 7 T cell receptor beta chains below all came from one sample that was sequenced in a study of response to subunit inactivated influenza vaccine. TCRdb re-called the RT-PCR reads with MiXCR, one entry per CDR3 protein. The sample has about 570,000 distinct CDR3 sequences; about 11% are singletons. Separately, the same data were catalogued under a study of T cells expressing NK-cell markers. That work states: The cDNA for TCR beta came from 5'RACE template switching with UMIs.

Here the sequenced sample was PBMCs from blood, taken on the day of vaccination. The receptors stem from a man aged 50 to 59 who received an inactivated influenza vaccine.

As DNA, the CDR3 is TGTGCCAGCAGTGAAGCCTTCTCTGGTAGCGAGCAGTACTTC. Translation: CASSEAFSGSEQYF. V gene TRBV2 combines with J gene TRBJ2-7; no definite D call. The CDR3 is made up of 14 amino acids. Germline-derived CDR1 and CDR2 are SNHLY and FYNNEI. Trimming removed 0 bases from V and 6 bases from J, with 12 bases in between.

This clonotype was detected a few times. The chain is built from TRBV4-3 and TRBJ2-2; D unresolved. Looked up from germline, CDR1 is LGHNA and CDR2 is YSLEER. Trimming left V 0 bases short and J 3 bases short, with 8 bases between. The CDR3 runs to 15 residues. In DNA, the CDR3 is TGCGCCAGCAGCCAAGATGTAGCTTACACCGGGGAGCTGTTTTTT. It codes for CASSQDVAYTGELFF.

This clonotype showed up many times. The CDR3 region is CASSQESGNQPQHF. For the CDR3, the DNA is TGCGCCAGCAGCCAAGAATCCGGGAATCAGCCCCAGCATTTT. The V and J genes are TRBV4-3 and TRBJ1-5; D is unresolved. The CDR3 totals 14 residues. The V and J ends lost 0 bases and 4 bases respectively, with 7 bases between them. CDR1 is LGHNA and CDR2 is YSLEER in the germline V gene.

This chain uses TRBV30 with TRBJ2-3; TRBD2 matches at 10 bases. Germline trimming cut 8 bases from V and 6 bases from J; bases unmatched to any gene: 11. Germline loops: CDR1 GTSNPN, CDR2 SVGIG (reference sequence). This CDR3 region has 14 residues. The CDR3 region has the DNA TGTGCCGGCTCGGGACTAGCGATCCGCGATACGCAGTATTTT. Its translation: CAGSGLAIRDTQYF.

The V gene is TRBV4-2, the J gene TRBJ2-2, with D perhaps matching TRBD2 (5 bases). Germline values: CDR1 LGHNA, CDR2 YNFKEQ. This CDR3 has 16 amino acids. V dropped 4 bases and J dropped 6 bases, with 18 bases sitting between them. The CDR3 coding sequence is TGTGCCAGCAGCCCTGAGCGGTCCTTAAGGGCCGGGGAGCTGTTTTTT. Its protein product is CASSPERSLRAGELFF.

A word on this clonotype: Given a much more abundant clone one base away, this may be a read error. V usage is TRBV4-3 and J usage is TRBJ2-7; the match to TRBD1 covers 9 bases. This CDR3 comprises 16 residues. Germline V CDR1 and CDR2: LGHNA, YSLEER. CDR3 sequence reads: CASIQITGTGKYEQYF. CDR3 nucleotide sequence: TGCGCCAGCATCCAAATTACCGGGACAGGGAAATACGAGCAGTACTTC.

This clonotype showed up just a few times. The gene calls are TRBV4-1 and TRBJ2-3; TRBD1 aligns across 8 bases. Germline CDR1 and CDR2: MGHRA and YSYEKL. V shed 5 bases and J 0 bases; nucleotides not matched to a gene: 7. CDR3 length: 16 residues. CDR3 coding DNA: TGCGCCAGCAGCACCCAGGGGGCGGCCAGCACAGATACGCAGTATTTT. Translation gives CASSTQGAASTDTQYF.